Listed here are 26 T cell receptor beta chains from one sample, sequenced in a study of control samples from healthy donors and cancer patients. The table came from immunoSEQ multiplex PCR; TCRdb's copy has only in-frame clones and leaves some out. Among tens of thousands of clones, 88% were seen once, and the ten largest hold around 9.3%. Input material: PBMCs. These receptor sequences come from a woman aged 60 to 75 with head and neck cancer.

This chain connects TRBV7-6 to TRBJ1-1; D is possibly TRBD1 (5 bases). The germline V gene encodes CDR1 SGHVS and CDR2 FNYEAQ. V was pared by 5 bases and J by 3 bases, with 10 bases between. This CDR3 comprises 13 residues. The CDR3 reads CASSKDSYTEAFF. CDR3 in DNA: TGTGCCAGCAGCAAAGACAGTTACACTGAAGCTTTCTTT. The variable domain in full, completed from reference TRBV7-6 and TRBJ1-1, reads GAGVSQSPRYKVTKRGQDVALRCDPISGHVSLYWYRQALGQGPEFLTYFNYEAQQDKSGLPNDRFSAERPEGSISTLTIQRTEQRDSAMYRCASSKDSYTEAFFGQGTRLTVV.

The genes are TRBV28 and TRBJ1-1; D is possibly TRBD1 (5 bases). V lost 6 bases and J lost 1, with 9 bases in between. Germline lookup yields CDR1 MDHEN and CDR2 SYDVKM. The CDR3 is 13 amino acids. The CDR3 bases are TGTGCCAGCAGGGGGACGCAGAACACTGAAGCTTTCTTT. It is translated as CASRGTQNTEAFF. The full variable domain, with the rest looked up from reference TRBV28 and TRBJ1-1, is DVKVTQSSRYLVKRTGEKVFLECVQDMDHENMFWYRQDPGLGLRLIYFSYDVKMKEKGDIPEGYSVSREKKERFSLILESASTNQTSMYLCASRGTQNTEAFFGQGTRLTVV.

The V gene is TRBV5-4, the J gene TRBJ2-2; 7 positions agree with TRBD2. The CDR3 consists of 17 residues. Losses at the gene ends were 0 bases for V and 0 bases for J; bases not matched to a gene: 5. Germline V lookup: CDR1 SGHNT, CDR2 YYREEE (reference sequence). CDR3 sequence (DNA): TGTGCCAGCAGCTTGGGGCGACTAGCAGCGAACACCGGGGAGCTGTTTTTT. It is translated as CASSLGRLAANTGELFF.

The genes are TRBV7-6 and TRBJ2-2; D is perhaps TRBD1 or TRBD2 (5 bases each). With 5 bases removed from V and 1 base from J, the gap between germline ends came to 14 bases. The CDR3 is 16 residues long. Germline values: CDR1 SGHVS, CDR2 FNYEAQ. The CDR3 DNA reads TGTGCCAGCAGCGCCACCGGGACCTTGAACACCGGGGAGCTGTTTTTT. This gives the protein CASSATGTLNTGELFF. The whole variable domain, remainder taken from reference TRBV7-6 and TRBJ2-2, is GAGVSQSPRYKVTKRGQDVALRCDPISGHVSLYWYRQALGQGPEFLTYFNYEAQQDKSGLPNDRFSAERPEGSISTLTIQRTEQRDSAMYRCASSATGTLNTGELFFGEGSRLTVL.

This clone was observed a few times. The genes are TRBV11-2 and TRBJ2-5, with 7 bases aligning to TRBD2. Losses at the gene ends were 5 bases for V and 1 base for J; bases not matched to a gene: 4. Germline-derived CDR1 and CDR2 are SGHAT and FQNNGV. The CDR3 consists of 14 residues. As DNA, the CDR3 is TGTGCCAGCAGCCGGGGGGTGACCCAAGAGACCCAGTACTTC. Protein: CASSRGVTQETQYF.

This clone was counted a single time. The chain employs TRBV2 and TRBJ1-2; D uncertain. Trimming stripped 7 bases from V and 5 bases from J, with 11 bases between. Per the germline V gene, CDR1 is SNHLY and CDR2 is FYNNEI. The CDR3 has 12 amino acids. The CDR3 DNA is TGTGCCAGCACACTCGAGTCGTATGGCTACACCTTC. The encoded protein is CASTLESYGYTF.

The chain links TRBV21-1 to TRBJ2-7; the D call of TRBD1 is as the table states it, not checked on the DNA. TRBV21-1 is a recognized pseudogene. The CDR3 sequence is 16 residues long. CDR3 DNA sequence: TGTGCCAGCAGCAAATCGGGTCCAGGGCCCTCCTACGAGCAGTACTTC. It encodes CASSKSGPGPSYEQYF.

V is TRBV9 and J is TRBJ2-2; 9 bases are shared with TRBD1. Looked up from germline, CDR1 is SGDLS and CDR2 is YYNGEE. Trimming removed 4 bases from V and 1 base from J; junction bases left unmatched: 5. This CDR3 contains 16 residues. CDR3: CASSSRGQGNTGELFF. CDR3 DNA: TGTGCCAGCAGCTCGAGGGGACAGGGGAACACCGGGGAGCTGTTTTTT.

This sequence joins TRBV7-9 and TRBJ2-5; TRBD2 might be the D (6 bases). Germline V lookup: CDR1 SEHNR, CDR2 FQNEAQ (reference sequence). This CDR3 region has 14 residues. The ends were cut back, 1 base at V and 4 bases at J, with 10 bases in the middle. The CDR3 is CASSLVEGGETQYF. The CDR3, as DNA: TGTGCCAGCAGCTTAGTGGAGGGAGGAGAGACCCAGTACTTC.

The chain's CDR3 is CSGDAFMDTQYF. In nucleotides, the CDR3 is TGCAGCGGGGACGCCTTCATGGATACGCAGTATTTT. The chain has TRBV29-1 and TRBJ2-3; D may correspond to TRBD1 or TRBD2 (5 bases each). This CDR3 is 12 amino acids long. V lost 7 bases to trimming and J lost 6 bases, with 14 bases between them. Germline lookup yields CDR1 SQVTM and CDR2 ANQGSEA.

V and J are TRBV5-8 and TRBJ2-1, with a weak D call TRBD1 (7 bases). V shed 6 bases and J shed 9 bases, with 13 bases lying between them. CDR3 size: 12 residues. Germline assignment: CDR1 SGHTS and CDR2 YDEGEE. CDR3 sequence reads: CASTYRGGEQFF. Here the CDR3 DNA reads TGTGCCAGCACGTACAGGGGAGGTGAGCAGTTCTTC.

The rearrangement joins TRBV15 to TRBJ1-6; D gene unclear. Germline V gene lookup returns CDR1 LNHNV and CDR2 YYDKDF (reference sequence). V shed 1 base and J shed 6 bases, with 13 bases lying between them. This CDR3 comprises 16 residues. CDR3 sequence reads: CATSRVAGESNSPLHF. DNA of the CDR3: TGTGCCACCAGCAGAGTAGCCGGAGAGAGTAATTCACCCCTCCACTTT.

The rearrangement joins TRBV9 to TRBJ1-1, with unresolved D. This CDR3 region has 14 residues. Germline V CDR1 and CDR2: SGDLS, YYNGEE. V was clipped by 4 bases and J by 0 bases, with 10 bases between them. In DNA form, the CDR3 reads TGTGCCAGCAGCCCCCCCATCATGAACACTGAAGCTTTCTTT. Amino acids: CASSPPIMNTEAFF.

This clone is large in the sample. J is TRBJ2-3 and V is TRBV5-1; 7 bases line up with TRBD1. Germline-derived CDR1 and CDR2 are SGHRS and YFSETQ. With 0 bases clipped from V and 0 bases from J, the junction kept 1 base outside the gene matches. The CDR3 runs 15 residues. In DNA, the CDR3 is TGCGCCAGCAGCTTGGAGGGACAGAGCACAGATACGCAGTATTTT. Translation: CASSLEGQSTDTQYF.

CDR3 protein: CASSGQGTGGYEQYF. In DNA form, the CDR3 reads TGTGCCAGCAGCGGCCAAGGGACAGGGGGGTACGAGCAGTACTTC. The chain has TRBV9 and TRBJ2-7, with TRBD1 identical over 11 bases. This CDR3 comprises 15 residues. CDR1 and CDR2 (germline): SGDLS, YYNGEE. J gave up 4 bases and V 3 bases, and 6 bases lay outside the gene matches.

The V gene is TRBV11-2, the J gene TRBJ1-1; no clear D gene. Trimming stripped 4 bases from V and 3 bases from J, with 18 bases between. Germline V gives CDR1 SGHAT, CDR2 FQNNGV. The CDR3 totals 16 residues. Written as DNA, the CDR3 is TGTGCCAGCAGCTCGCACAGTTCTTTTCGGGACACTGAAGCTTTCTTT. Residues: CASSSHSSFRDTEAFF.

The chain has TRBV7-9 and TRBJ2-7; 11 nucleotides line up with TRBD2. The ends lost 5 bases at V and 5 bases at J; junction bases unmatched: 8. The CDR3 length is 15 residues. Germline V gene lookup returns CDR1 SEHNR and CDR2 FQNEAQ (reference sequence). The CDR3 DNA reads TGTGCCAGCAGCCTGGGGACTAGCGGCGCGAACGAGCAGTACTTC. The encoded protein is CASSLGTSGANEQYF.

The chain recombines TRBV3-1 (or the pseudogene TRBV3-2) with TRBJ2-2; D not certain. The germline V and J ends were trimmed by 1 base and 4 bases, with 7 bases remaining between them. The CDR3 has 14 amino acids. Germline lookup yields CDR1 LGHDT and CDR2 YNNKEL (reference sequence). The CDR3 DNA follows: TGTGCCAGCAGCCAAGTGTCACTCACCGGGGAGCTGTTTTTT. This translates into CASSQVSLTGELFF.

This chain connects TRBV6-5 to TRBJ1-5, with D uncertain. Looked up from germline, CDR1 is MNHEY and CDR2 is SVGAGI. CDR3 size: 14 residues. Between the trimmed V and J ends, which lost 6 bases and 3 bases, there was a span of 12 bases. CDR3 in amino acids: CASRSGQPNQPQHF. CDR3 DNA: TGTGCCAGCAGGAGCGGCCAGCCCAATCAGCCCCAGCATTTT.

The rearrangement links TRBV19 to TRBJ2-1; 16 bases line up with TRBD2. Germline values: CDR1 LNHDA, CDR2 SQIVND (reference sequence). J lost 4 bases, V lost 6 bases, and 15 bases had no gene match. The CDR3 is 20 residues long. The CDR3 sequence: CASSNTKAPGLAGGYNEQFF. The CDR3 region has the DNA TGTGCCAGTAGCAATACAAAGGCCCCGGGACTAGCGGGAGGGTACAATGAGCAGTTCTTC.

This rearrangement joins TRBV2 to TRBJ2-7; possible D gene TRBD1, 5 bases. The CDR3 has 13 amino acids. Trimming shortened V by 0 bases and J by 6 bases, and 9 bases separated the two germline ends. In germline, CDR1 is SNHLY, CDR2 FYNNEI. CDR3: CASSEAQGLEQYF. In DNA, the CDR3 is TGTGCCAGCAGTGAAGCGCAGGGTCTCGAGCAGTACTTC.

In the case of this clone: At the DNA level, this CDR3 is encoded by other sequences in the same sample as well. The chain employs TRBV5-1 and TRBJ2-2; the match to TRBD2 covers 7 bases. CDR1 is SGHRS, CDR2 YFSETQ, per germline. With V trimmed by 4 bases and J by 0 bases, 3 bases remained unmatched. CDR3 length: 15 amino acids. This CDR3 is CASSPGTTNTGELFF. For the CDR3, the DNA is TGCGCCAGCAGCCCCGGGACTACGAACACCGGGGAGCTGTTTTTT.

V and J are TRBV3-1 (or the pseudogene TRBV3-2) and TRBJ2-7, with 8 bases lining up with TRBD1. Germline V gene lookup returns CDR1 LGHDT and CDR2 YNNKEL (reference sequence). Losses at the gene ends were 2 bases for V and 2 bases for J; bases not matched to a gene: 5. This CDR3 spans 15 amino acids. The CDR3 DNA reads as TGTGCCAGCAGCCAACGGGACAGGTCGACCTACGAGCAGTACTTC. Protein sequence: CASSQRDRSTYEQYF.

V and J are TRBV12-3 or TRBV12-4 and TRBJ1-5, with D perhaps TRBD1 (6 bases). V dropped 5 bases and J dropped 6 bases, with 11 bases sitting between them. This CDR3 contains 13 residues. CDR3 protein: CASSQGWSQPQHF. CDR3 bases: TGTGCCAGCAGTCAGGGGTGGAGTCAGCCCCAGCATTTT.

The J gene is TRBJ2-7, the V gene TRBV5-1; D could derive from TRBD1 or TRBD2 (6 bases each). V shed 4 bases and J shed 3 bases, with 17 bases lying between them. Germline-derived CDR1 and CDR2 are SGHRS and YFSETQ. This CDR3 spans 15 amino acids. The CDR3 region has the DNA TGCGCCAGCAGCCCCCAGGCAGGGGAGGTCTACGAGCAGTACTTC. Amino acid sequence: CASSPQAGEVYEQYF.

The J gene is TRBJ2-1, the V gene TRBV9, with 12 bases lining up with TRBD2. This CDR3 is built from 16 residues. J gave up 3 bases and V 4 bases, and 5 bases lay outside the gene matches. Per germline, CDR1 SGDLS and CDR2 YYNGEE. Here the CDR3 DNA reads TGTGCCAGCAGCCCCACGGGACTAGCGGGCTACAATGAGCAGTTCTTC. It is translated as CASSPTGLAGYNEQFF. The whole variable domain, filled in from reference TRBV9 and TRBJ2-1, reads DSGVTQTPKHLITATGQRVTLRCSPRSGDLSVYWYQQSLDQGLQFLIQYYNGEERAKGNILERFSAQQFPDLHSELNLSSLELGDSALYFCASSPTGLAGYNEQFFGPGTRLTVL.